This TCR beta chain stems from a study of blood T cell repertoires in COVID-19. About the research overall: Acute and convalescent COVID-19 samples came from the United States, Italy and Spain. PBMCs, B-cell-depleted T cells, or T cells provided the cDNA or gDNA that made up the material.

Per the authors' pipeline: Estimation of nucleated cell counts relied on the amplification of reference gene primers. Measured with immunoSEQ multiplex PCR; TCRdb has only the in-frame clones, and not every one. The V and J calls and the clone size are those of that table, but D and trimming were determined from the DNA. The data hold some 490,000 clones, with approximately 85% observed a single time. Concerning this clone itself: Other nucleotide sequences from this sample produce the same CDR3.

This clonotype was sampled from a human donor in a cohort sampled during active COVID-19. The sequenced material came from peripheral blood.

The CDR3 is CASSLVLAGEETQYF. The CDR3 region has the DNA TGCGCCAGCAGCTTGGTTCTAGCGGGAGAGGAGACCCAGTACTTC. The rearrangement uses TRBV5-1 and TRBJ2-5; 10 bases fit TRBD2. Trimming took 0 bases from V and 5 from J; bases not matched to a gene: 4. Germline CDR1 and CDR2: SGHRS and YFSETQ. This CDR3 spans 15 amino acids.